The table lists the clone carrying this T cell receptor (beta chain) with a few counts. Its antigen is not identified. Between the trimmed V and J ends, which lost 8 bases and 4 bases, there was a span of 14 bases. Germline loops: CDR1 SNHLY, CDR2 FYNNEI. This CDR3 spans 13 amino acids. Assay used: immunoSEQ multiplex PCR; TCRdb lists only in-frame clones, some missing. The sample consists of about 55,000 clones, less than 90% of them appearing once. The data derive from a study of OX40 agonist ivuxolimab in advanced cancers. Overall study: The dose-escalation cohort had hepatocellular carcinoma, melanoma, renal cell or head and neck cancer.

The study, taken as a whole, reports: At doses 0.1 to 3.0 mg/kg, CD4+ and CD8+ clones expanded.

The J gene is TRBJ1-1, the V gene TRBV2; D perhaps matches TRBD1 (5 bases). Sequenced here: CD4+ or CD8+ T cells sorted from blood, sampled in a trial of the OX40 agonist ivuxolimab. This receptor was obtained from an adult with an advanced solid tumor such as melanoma, head and neck, liver or kidney cancer. DNA of the CDR3: TGTGCCAGCGTCAGGGAAGGGCTCACTGAAGCTTTCTTT. Translating it yields CASVREGLTEAFF. The full variable domain, with the rest looked up from reference TRBV2 and TRBJ1-1, is EPEVTQTPSHQVTQMGQEVILRCVPISNHLYFYWYRQILGQKVEFLVSFYNNEISEKSEIFDDQFSVERPDGSNFTLKIRSTKLEDSAMYFCASVREGLTEAFFGQGTRLTVV.